A single sample gave rise to the 24 T cell receptor beta chains below, sequenced in a study of blood T cell repertoires in COVID-19. The data were produced by immunoSEQ multiplex PCR, yet TCRdb's version contains in-frame clones alone and is incomplete. The sample yields around 170,000 clones, roughly 90% seen once. The sequencing input was peripheral blood. These TCRs come from a man in his sixties with acute or convalescent COVID-19.

A single count supports this clone. V is TRBV24-1 and J is TRBJ2-3, with 14 bases that match TRBD2. Germline assignment: CDR1 KGHDR and CDR2 SFDVKD. With V trimmed by 4 bases and J by 3 bases, 5 bases remained unmatched. There are 17 residues in the CDR3. CDR3 amino acids: CATSEAGTSGSTDTQYF. As DNA, the CDR3 is TGTGCCACCAGTGAAGCAGGGACTAGCGGGAGTACAGATACGCAGTATTTT.

The CDR3 DNA reads as TGTGCCAGCAGTTACTCGGACAGAGGGATCACTGAAGCTTTCTTT. Translation gives CASSYSDRGITEAFF. The chain links TRBV6-5 to TRBJ1-1; perhaps TRBD1 as D (6 bases). CDR3 size: 15 residues. The V end was cut by 0 bases, the J end by 4 bases, with 12 bases between. Germline loops: CDR1 MNHEY, CDR2 SVGAGI.

The DNA of the CDR3 is TGCGCCAGCAGCTTGGCGCAACAGGGTAGGACTTTCTTT. Translating it yields CASSLAQQGRTFF. The gene calls are TRBV5-1 and TRBJ1-1, with D possibly being TRBD1 (6 bases). The CDR3 spans 13 residues. Trimming took off 0 bases at V and 12 bases at J, with 15 bases between the two ends. Germline V gene lookup returns CDR1 SGHRS and CDR2 YFSETQ.

The chain joins TRBV15 to TRBJ2-7, with 10 bases matching TRBD1. J gave up 7 bases and V 0 bases, and 12 bases lay outside the gene matches. Germline CDR1 reads LNHNV; CDR2 reads YYDKDF (reference sequence). The CDR3 length is 17 residues. CDR3 DNA: TGTGCCACCAGCAGAGATGTTGGGACAGGGGTCGTGAGGGAGCAGTACGTC. Translating gives CATSRDVGTGVVREQYV.

The rearrangement joins TRBV7-9 to TRBJ1-1; 8 nucleotides agree with TRBD1. The CDR3 loop spans 14 amino acids. Losses at the gene ends were 5 bases for V and 7 bases for J; bases not matched to a gene: 9. The V gene's germline CDR1 is SEHNR and CDR2 FQNEAQ (reference sequence). The CDR3 DNA is TGTGCCAGCAGCCAAGGACAGGGTTTAGGTGAAGCTTTCTTT. The encoded protein is CASSQGQGLGEAFF.

The rearrangement links TRBV30 to TRBJ1-5; D call uncertain. Germline CDR1 and CDR2: GTSNPN and SVGIG (reference sequence). Trimming took off 0 bases at V and 5 bases at J, with 14 bases between the two ends. The CDR3 contains 15 residues. The CDR3 DNA is TGTGCCTGGAGTGTAGGCGCGACACCAGATCAGCCCCAGCATTTT. This codes for CAWSVGATPDQPQHF.

The rearrangement links TRBV11-3 to TRBJ2-1, with 9 bases matching TRBD2. V gave up 5 bases and J gave up 4 bases; unmatched junction bases: 12. The CDR3 is 17 amino acids. Germline CDR1 is SGHNT and CDR2 is YENEEA. Here the CDR3 reads CASSLATSGWGYNEQFF. The CDR3 DNA reads as TGTGCCAGCAGCCTGGCCACTAGCGGGTGGGGGTACAATGAGCAGTTCTTC.

This rearrangement joins TRBV11-3 to TRBJ2-1; D remains ambiguous. V was clipped by 5 bases and J by 7 bases, with 12 bases between them. CDR1 and CDR2 (germline): SGHNT, YENEEA. The CDR3 totals 13 residues. Here the CDR3 DNA reads TGTGCCAGCAGCCTAACCGTGGAGAATGAGCAGTTCTTC. This gives the protein CASSLTVENEQFF.

The V gene is TRBV18, the J gene TRBJ2-1; 10 bases line up with TRBD2. The trim removed 3 bases at V and 0 bases at J, leaving 8 bases unmatched. Germline CDR1 reads KGHSH; CDR2 reads LQKENI. The CDR3 loop spans 18 amino acids. The CDR3 loop is CASSPPGIAGGSYNEQFF. The CDR3 nucleotides read TGTGCCAGCTCACCGCCAGGGATAGCGGGGGGCTCCTACAATGAGCAGTTCTTC.

This rearrangement joins TRBV5-4 to TRBJ2-3; 11 bases align to TRBD2. The CDR3 contains 16 residues. Germline V gene sequence: CDR1 SGHNT, CDR2 YYREEE (reference sequence). The trim removed 3 bases at V and 5 bases at J, leaving 8 bases unmatched. The DNA of the CDR3 is TGTGCCAGCAGCTGGGATAGCGGGAGGGCGGGAGATACGCAGTATTTT. Amino acids: CASSWDSGRAGDTQYF.

CDR3 sequence reads: CASSIAKTDTQYF. The CDR3 DNA reads TGTGCCAGTAGTATAGCCAAAACAGATACGCAGTATTTT. V gene TRBV19 combines with J gene TRBJ2-3, with unresolved D. Between the trimmed V and J ends, which lost 1 base and 3 bases, there was a span of 5 bases. The CDR3 extends over 13 amino acids. Germline values: CDR1 LNHDA, CDR2 SQIVND (reference sequence).

The V and J genes are TRBV19 and TRBJ2-1; D gene unclear. V lost 4 bases and J lost 4, with 11 bases in between. Germline assignment: CDR1 LNHDA and CDR2 SQIVND (reference sequence). The CDR3 sequence is 14 residues long. The CDR3 DNA is TGTGCCAGTAGTACCTCCGCACAATACAATGAGCAGTTCTTC. This codes for CASSTSAQYNEQFF.

For the CDR3, the DNA is TGTGCCAGTCTTGGAGGACGGGAGAACTATAATTCACCCCTCCACTTT. Protein product: CASLGGRENYNSPLHF. The chain combines TRBV2 with TRBJ1-6, with D unclear. The CDR3 consists of 16 residues. V lost 9 bases to trimming and J lost 3 bases, with 18 bases between them. Germline CDR1 and CDR2: SNHLY and FYNNEI.

This chain links TRBV19 with TRBJ1-2; no definite D call. The CDR3 contains 11 residues. Trimming pared 5 bases from V and 7 bases from J, leaving 8 bases between. CDR1 and CDR2 from the germline V gene are LNHDA and SQIVND (reference sequence). CDR3 sequence: CASSAAGGYTF. In DNA, the CDR3 is TGTGCCAGTAGTGCGGCCGGTGGCTACACCTTC.

The chain couples TRBV11-2 to TRBJ2-2; possible D gene TRBD1, 7 bases. The CDR3 covers 15 residues. CDR1 and CDR2 (germline): SGHAT, FQNNGV. V dropped 3 bases and J dropped 4 bases, with 12 bases sitting between them. The CDR3 sequence: CASSFLQGGTGELFF. In DNA form, the CDR3 reads TGTGCCAGCAGCTTTCTTCAGGGGGGCACCGGGGAGCTGTTTTTT.

Here the CDR3 reads CASSYFTGDDSPLHF. CDR3 DNA: TGTGCCAGCAGTTACTTTACAGGGGACGATTCACCCCTCCACTTT. V is TRBV6-6 and J is TRBJ1-6, with 7 nucleotides matching TRBD1. J gave up 8 bases and V 1 base, and 5 bases lay outside the gene matches. This CDR3 has 15 amino acids. CDR1 and CDR2 (germline): MNHNY, SVGAGI (reference sequence).

The V call is TRBV10-3, the J call TRBJ1-1; D not resolved. CDR3 length equals 13 residues. The germline V and J ends were trimmed by 4 bases and 1 base, with 7 bases remaining between them. The germline gives CDR1 ENHRY, CDR2 SYGVKD. CDR3 in amino acids: CAISGSGNTEAFF. The CDR3 region has the DNA TGTGCCATCAGTGGGAGCGGGAACACTGAAGCTTTCTTT.

The chain employs TRBV9 and TRBJ1-2, with D possibly being TRBD1 (6 bases). The germline V gene encodes CDR1 SGDLS and CDR2 YYNGEE. With 0 bases removed from V and 8 bases from J, the gap between germline ends came to 11 bases. The CDR3 covers 13 residues. CDR3 residues: CASSVVTGKGYTF. For the CDR3, the DNA is TGTGCCAGCAGCGTAGTCACAGGGAAGGGCTACACCTTC. The variable domain in full, with the rest retrieved from reference TRBV9 and TRBJ1-2, is DSGVTQTPKHLITATGQRVTLRCSPRSGDLSVYWYQQSLDQGLQFLIQYYNGEERAKGNILERFSAQQFPDLHSELNLSSLELGDSALYFCASSVVTGKGYTFGSGTRLTVV.

This chain connects TRBV10-2 to TRBJ2-3; 9 bases line up with TRBD1. The V segment lost 3 bases and the J segment 6 bases; nucleotides outside the gene matches: 4. CDR1 is WSHSY and CDR2 is SAAADI in the germline V gene. The CDR3 length is 14 residues. The CDR3 region has the DNA TGCGCCAGCAGTGATAGGACAGGGGTTGATACGCAGTATTTT. Protein product: CASSDRTGVDTQYF.

The chain couples TRBV6-1 to TRBJ1-6; D is undetermined. Trimming removed 2 bases from V and 6 bases from J, with 11 bases in between. CDR1 MNHNS and CDR2 SASEGT come from the germline V gene. CDR3 size: 15 residues. The CDR3 DNA follows: TGTGCCAGCAGTGAAATTCGTCGAGGTAATTCACCCCTCCACTTT. Translating it yields CASSEIRRGNSPLHF.

The CDR3 bases are TGTGCCAGTAGTATAGTCTTGTGGGGCCAGCCCCAGCATTTT. This encodes CASSIVLWGQPQHF. The J gene is TRBJ1-5, the V gene TRBV19, with D perhaps matching TRBD1 (5 bases). The CDR3 length is 14 residues. The V end lost 1 base, the J end lost 7 bases, and 11 bases lay between the germline ends. Germline loops: CDR1 LNHDA, CDR2 SQIVND (reference sequence).

In this sample, this clone turned up a few times. The rearrangement uses TRBV7-6 and TRBJ2-2; 9 positions match TRBD2. J was trimmed by 3 bases and V by 5 bases; bases with no gene match: 4. The germline gives CDR1 SGHVS, CDR2 FNYEAQ. The CDR3 is 15 amino acids. The CDR3 nucleotides read TGTGCCAGCAGCCTTAGCGGGGGTGACACCGGGGAGCTGTTTTTT. Protein product: CASSLSGGDTGELFF.

The chain joins TRBV29-1 to TRBJ1-5; D not certain. CDR3 length: 13 amino acids. Germline values: CDR1 SQVTM, CDR2 ANQGSEA. Trimming took 3 bases from V and 7 from J, leaving 13 bases between them. The CDR3: CSVDTGFDQPQHF. The CDR3 bases are TGCAGCGTTGATACGGGTTTCGACCAGCCCCAGCATTTT.

The genes are TRBV14 and TRBJ2-3; 11 bases line up with TRBD2. The germline V gene has CDR1 SGHDN and CDR2 FVKESK. There are 16 residues in the CDR3. V was pared by 6 bases and J by 1 base, with 6 bases of the junction left unmatched. In nucleotides, the CDR3 is TGTGCCAGCAGTCAGCTAGCGGGGGGACGCACAGATACGCAGTATTTT. This encodes CASSQLAGGRTDTQYF.